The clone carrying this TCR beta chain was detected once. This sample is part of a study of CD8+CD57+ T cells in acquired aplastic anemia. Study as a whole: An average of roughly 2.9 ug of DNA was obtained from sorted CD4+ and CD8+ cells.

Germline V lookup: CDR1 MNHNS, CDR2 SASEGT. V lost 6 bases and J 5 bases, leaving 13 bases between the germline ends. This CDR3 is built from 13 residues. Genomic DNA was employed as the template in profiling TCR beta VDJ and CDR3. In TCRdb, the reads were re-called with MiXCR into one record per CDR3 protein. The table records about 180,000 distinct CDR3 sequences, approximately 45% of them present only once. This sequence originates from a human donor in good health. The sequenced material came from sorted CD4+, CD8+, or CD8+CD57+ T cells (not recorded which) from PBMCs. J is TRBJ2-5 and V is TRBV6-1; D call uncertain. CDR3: CASSSPGRETQYF. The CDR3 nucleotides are TGTGCCAGCAGCTCTCCGGGCCGCGAGACCCAGTACTTC.